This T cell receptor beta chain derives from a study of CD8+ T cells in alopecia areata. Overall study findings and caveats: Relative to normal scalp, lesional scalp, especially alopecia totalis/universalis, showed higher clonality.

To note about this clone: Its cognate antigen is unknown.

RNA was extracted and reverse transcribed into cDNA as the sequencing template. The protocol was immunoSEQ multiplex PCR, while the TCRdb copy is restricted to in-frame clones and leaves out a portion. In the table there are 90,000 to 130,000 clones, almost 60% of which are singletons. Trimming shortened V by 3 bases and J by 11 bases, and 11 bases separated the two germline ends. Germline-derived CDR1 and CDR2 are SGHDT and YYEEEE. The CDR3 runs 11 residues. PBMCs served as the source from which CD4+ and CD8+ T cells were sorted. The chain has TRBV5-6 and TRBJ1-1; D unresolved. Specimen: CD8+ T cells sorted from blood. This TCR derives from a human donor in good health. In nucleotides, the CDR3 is TGTGCCAGCAGCTCACACGAAGAGGCTTTCTTT. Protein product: CASSSHEEAFF.